This passage covers 14 T cell receptor beta chains from one sample sequenced in a study of immune evolution from preneoplasia to lung adenocarcinoma. Profiling relied on immunoSEQ multiplex PCR, and the TCRdb table lists in-frame clones only, not all of them. The sample includes 4,000 to 5,500 clones, about 80% seen only once; the top ten take roughly 8.6%. Sequenced sample: FFPE adjacent normal lung tissue. Receptors were obtained from a person aged 60 to 85 with lung adenocarcinoma.

The rearrangement uses TRBV11-2 and TRBJ2-3; weak D call: TRBD1 (6 bases). The ends were cut back, 5 bases at V and 0 bases at J, with 9 bases in the middle. This CDR3 region has 14 residues. Germline V CDR1 and CDR2: SGHAT, FQNNGV. Here the CDR3 DNA reads TGTGCCAGCAGCCGGGACACGAGCACAGATACGCAGTATTTT. It is translated as CASSRDTSTDTQYF. Filled out from reference TRBV11-2 and TRBJ2-3, the complete variable domain reads EAGVAQSPRYKIIEKRQSVAFWCNPISGHATLYWYQQILGQGPKLLIQFQNNGVVDDSQLPKDRFSAERLKGVDSTLKIQPAKLEDSAVYLCASSRDTSTDTQYFGPGTRLTVL.

The chain has TRBV7-2 and TRBJ1-6, with 7 bases that match TRBD1. Germline CDR1 and CDR2: SGHTA and FQGNSA. Trimming cost V 0 bases and J 13 bases; bases outside gene matches: 9. The CDR3 sequence is 15 residues long. CDR3 sequence: CASSLAGDSSMPLHF. DNA for the CDR3: TGTGCCAGCAGCTTAGCTGGGGACAGCTCTATGCCCCTCCACTTT.

The V call is TRBV9, the J call TRBJ2-1; tentatively, D is TRBD2 (6 bases). Germline CDR1 is SGDLS and CDR2 is YYNGEE. The CDR3 is 14 residues long. V lost 6 bases, J lost 8 bases, and 18 bases lay in between. CDR3 nucleotide sequence: TGTGCCAGCAACCCGTGGGGAGGCCCCGATGAGCAGTTCTTC. It yields the protein CASNPWGGPDEQFF.

In the case of this clone: One junction end does not reproduce the germline sequence, and a read error may be involved. This chain connects TRBV7-7 to TRBJ2-3, with 8 bases matching TRBD1. The CDR3 is 15 residues long. CDR1 is SSHAT and CDR2 is FNYEAQ in the germline V gene (reference sequence). In nucleotides, the CDR3 is TGTGCTAGCAGCCCCCGGACAGGGACCACAGATACGCAGTATTTT. Translated: CASSPRTGTTDTQYF.

The V and J genes are TRBV7-9 and TRBJ1-3, with D perhaps TRBD1 (5 bases). Per the germline V gene, CDR1 is SEHNR and CDR2 is FQNEAQ (reference sequence). The ends were cut back, 4 bases at V and 0 bases at J, with 16 bases in the middle. This CDR3 has 17 residues. The CDR3 here is CASSYGTDLSSGNTIYF. For the CDR3, the DNA is TGTGCCAGCAGCTACGGGACCGACTTAAGCTCTGGAAACACCATATATTTT.

This rearrangement joins TRBV10-3 to TRBJ1-6; D call uncertain. This CDR3 spans 13 amino acids. The ends were cut back, 2 bases at V and 8 bases at J, with 7 bases in the middle. Germline CDR1 reads ENHRY; CDR2 reads SYGVKD. The CDR3 sequence: CAISEGLDSPLHF. CDR3 DNA sequence: TGTGCCATCAGTGAGGGGTTGGATTCACCCCTCCACTTT.

The chain joins TRBV7-9 to TRBJ1-1, with TRBD1 matching over 7 bases. The length of the CDR3 is 15 residues. The germline V gene encodes CDR1 SEHNR and CDR2 FQNEAQ (reference sequence). The J segment lost 0 bases and the V segment lost 8 bases, leaving 9 bases of the junction unmatched. The CDR3 spells CASHPPGGVNTEAFF. CDR3 sequence (DNA): TGTGCCAGCCATCCCCCAGGGGGGGTGAACACTGAAGCTTTCTTT. Together with reference TRBV7-9 and TRBJ1-1, the CDR3 gives the full variable domain: DTGVSQNPRHKITKRGQNVTFRCDPISEHNRLYWYRQTLGQGPEFLTYFQNEAQLEKSRLLSDRFSAERPKGSFSTLEIQRTEQGDSAMYLCASHPPGGVNTEAFFGQGTRLTVV.

In its sample, this clone was seen once. The genes are TRBV6-1 and TRBJ2-1; D is possibly TRBD1 or TRBD2 (5 bases each). This CDR3 spans 17 amino acids. V lost 2 bases to trimming and J lost 7 bases, with 21 bases between them. Germline V gene data show CDR1 as MNHNS and CDR2 as SASEGT. The CDR3 loop reads CASSETSRGRSGNEQFF. The CDR3 region has the DNA TGTGCCAGCAGTGAAACTTCGAGGGGAAGGTCGGGGAATGAGCAGTTCTTC.

This clone has a handful of counts. The rearrangement joins TRBV7-2 to TRBJ1-1; the D gene is possibly TRBD1 (5 bases). CDR1 and CDR2 from the germline V gene are SGHTA and FQGNSA. With 5 bases removed from V and 8 bases from J, the gap between germline ends came to 15 bases. The CDR3 loop spans 13 amino acids. CDR3 sequence reads: CASSPPGTEEAFF. The CDR3 nucleotides are TGTGCCAGCAGCCCGCCCGGGACGGAGGAAGCTTTCTTT.

The rearrangement joins TRBV2 to TRBJ1-1; D is perhaps TRBD1 (6 bases). CDR1 is SNHLY, CDR2 FYNNEI, per germline. Trimming stripped 8 bases from V and 1 base from J, with 8 bases between. This CDR3 is 12 amino acids long. CDR3 sequence: CASAQGNTEAFF. In DNA, the CDR3 is TGTGCCAGCGCACAGGGGAACACTGAAGCTTTCTTT. The whole variable domain, remainder taken from reference TRBV2 and TRBJ1-1, is EPEVTQTPSHQVTQMGQEVILRCVPISNHLYFYWYRQILGQKVEFLVSFYNNEISEKSEIFDDQFSVERPDGSNFTLKIRSTKLEDSAMYFCASAQGNTEAFFGQGTRLTVV.

The J gene is TRBJ1-5, the V gene TRBV6-1, with TRBD1 matching over 7 bases. CDR1 is MNHNS, CDR2 SASEGT, per germline. This CDR3 contains 16 residues. V lost 2 bases, J lost 0 bases, and 4 bases stayed unmatched. CDR3 protein: CASSETTGPSNQPQHF. For the CDR3, the DNA is TGTGCCAGCAGTGAAACGACAGGGCCTAGCAATCAGCCCCAGCATTTT.

This rearrangement joins TRBV19 to TRBJ2-7, with a tentative D call TRBD1 (6 bases). The V gene's germline CDR1 is LNHDA and CDR2 SQIVND (reference sequence). V gave up 5 bases and J gave up 2 bases, with 13 bases separating them. The CDR3 runs 14 residues. The CDR3 loop is CASSSPGEAYEQYF. CDR3 DNA: TGTGCCAGTAGTTCCCCAGGGGAAGCCTACGAGCAGTACTTC. The variable domain in full, with the rest retrieved from reference TRBV19 and TRBJ2-7, is DGGITQSPKYLFRKEGQNVTLSCEQNLNHDAMYWYRQDPGQGLRLIYYSQIVNDFQKGDIAEGYSVSREKKESFPLTVTSAQKNPTAFYLCASSSPGEAYEQYFGPGTRLTVT.

The V and J genes are TRBV9 and TRBJ1-1, with 8 nucleotides matching TRBD1. The CDR3 is made up of 13 amino acids. Germline values: CDR1 SGDLS, CDR2 YYNGEE. With V trimmed by 4 bases and J by 11 bases, 10 bases remained unmatched. The chain's CDR3 is CASSPMDRAAAFF. CDR3 nucleotides: TGTGCCAGCAGCCCTATGGACAGGGCTGCGGCTTTCTTT.

This clone has just one count. V is TRBV18 and J is TRBJ2-3, with 9 bases identical to TRBD2. CDR3 length: 16 residues. From germline, CDR1 is KGHSH and CDR2 LQKENI. With V trimmed by 1 base and J by 4 bases, 6 bases remained unmatched. Written as DNA, the CDR3 is TGTGCCAGCTCACCACTCCCTAGCGGGGTCGCAGATACGCAGTATTTT. Its translation: CASSPLPSGVADTQYF.